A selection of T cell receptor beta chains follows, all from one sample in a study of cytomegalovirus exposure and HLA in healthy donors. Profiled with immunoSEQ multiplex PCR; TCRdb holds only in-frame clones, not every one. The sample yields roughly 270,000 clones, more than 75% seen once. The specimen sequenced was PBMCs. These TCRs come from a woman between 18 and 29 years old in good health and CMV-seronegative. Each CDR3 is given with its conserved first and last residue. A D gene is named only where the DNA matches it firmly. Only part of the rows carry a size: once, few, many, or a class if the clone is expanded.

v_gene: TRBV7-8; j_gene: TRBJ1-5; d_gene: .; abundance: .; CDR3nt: TGTGCCAGCAGCCCGCACCCGCCCAGGGGCCCCCAGCCCCAGCATTTT; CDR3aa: CASSPHPPRGPQPQHF
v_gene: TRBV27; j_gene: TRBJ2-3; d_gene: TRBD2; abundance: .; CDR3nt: TGTGCCAGCAGTTTACTAACTAGCGGGAGCTATTTGCCAGATACGCAGTATTTT; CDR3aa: CASSLLTSGSYLPDTQYF
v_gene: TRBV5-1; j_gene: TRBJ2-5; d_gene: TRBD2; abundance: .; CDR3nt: TGCGCCAGCAGCCCGGCGACTAGCCGGACGGAGACCCAGTACTTC; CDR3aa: CASSPATSRTETQYF
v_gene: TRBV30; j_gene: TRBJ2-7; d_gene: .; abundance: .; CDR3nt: TGTGCCTGGAGCCCGGGTGACTACGAGCAGTACTTC; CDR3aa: CAWSPGDYEQYF
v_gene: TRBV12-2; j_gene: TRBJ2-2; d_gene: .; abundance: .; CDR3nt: TGTGCAAGTCGTTCAGGATCCGGGGACTCCTCACAACCGAACACCGGGGAGCTGTTTTTT; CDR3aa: CASRSGSGDSSQPNTGELFF
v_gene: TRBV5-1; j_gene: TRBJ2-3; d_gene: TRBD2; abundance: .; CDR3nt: TGCGCCAGCAGCCGACTCGCGGGAGCGACAGATACGCAGTATTTT; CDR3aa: CASSRLAGATDTQYF
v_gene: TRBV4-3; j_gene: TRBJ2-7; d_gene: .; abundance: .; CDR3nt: TGCGCCAGCAGCCAAGAGCTGGGACACTCCTACGAGCAGTACTTC; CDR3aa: CASSQELGHSYEQYF
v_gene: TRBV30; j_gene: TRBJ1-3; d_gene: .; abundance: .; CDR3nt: TGTGCCTGGAGTGCCCAGGCTTTTTCACGAAGAGGGGGATTCCCTGGAAACACCATATATTTT; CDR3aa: CAWSAQAFSRRGGFPGNTIYF
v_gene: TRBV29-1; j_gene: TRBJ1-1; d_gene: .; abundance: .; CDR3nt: TGCAGCGTTTACAGGGCTAGTACTGAAGCTTTCTTT; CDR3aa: CSVYRASTEAFF
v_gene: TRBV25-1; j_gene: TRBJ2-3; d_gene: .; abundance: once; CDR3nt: TGTGCCAGCAGTGAGTTCCCCGGTAGCACAGATACGCAGTATTTT; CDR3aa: CASSEFPGSTDTQYF
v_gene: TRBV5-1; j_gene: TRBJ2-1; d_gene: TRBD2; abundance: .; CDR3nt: TGCGCCAGCAGCTGGTCCAGCGCGGGAGCTGGGCATGAGCAGTTCTTC; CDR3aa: CASSWSSAGAGHEQFF
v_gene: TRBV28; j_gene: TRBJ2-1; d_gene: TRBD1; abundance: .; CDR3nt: TGTGCCAGCAGTTCACCGCTCCAGGGGGCTTACTACAATGAGCAGTTCTTC; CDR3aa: CASSSPLQGAYYNEQFF
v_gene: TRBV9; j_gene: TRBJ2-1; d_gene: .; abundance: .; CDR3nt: TGTGCCAGCAGCGTAGCCGGTGTAGCGATGGGTAATGAGCAGTTCTTC; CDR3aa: CASSVAGVAMGNEQFF
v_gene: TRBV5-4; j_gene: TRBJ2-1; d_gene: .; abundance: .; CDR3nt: TGTGCCAGCAGCTTGGAACGGGTTGGGGAGCAGTTCTTC; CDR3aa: CASSLERVGEQFF
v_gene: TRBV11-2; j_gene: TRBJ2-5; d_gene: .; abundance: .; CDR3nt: TGTGCCAGCACCGCTTCCGGAGGGACCCAGTACTTC; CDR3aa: CASTASGGTQYF
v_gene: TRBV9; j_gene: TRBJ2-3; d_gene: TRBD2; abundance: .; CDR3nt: TGTGCCAGCAGCCGGCTAGCGGACGACACAGATACGCAGTATTTT; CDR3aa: CASSRLADDTDTQYF
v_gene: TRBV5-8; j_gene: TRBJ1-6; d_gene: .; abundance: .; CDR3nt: TGTGCCAGCAGCTCAGGGCTTTATTCACCCCTCCACTTT; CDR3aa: CASSSGLYSPLHF
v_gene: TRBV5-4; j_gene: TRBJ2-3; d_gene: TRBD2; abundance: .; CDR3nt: TGTGCCAGCGGGGGACTAGCGGGAGTCGAAGATACGCAGTATTTT; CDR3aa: CASGGLAGVEDTQYF
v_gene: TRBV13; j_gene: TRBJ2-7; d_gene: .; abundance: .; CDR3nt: TGTGCCAGCAGCTCAACTATCGTGGGCAGGGCCGAGCAGTACTTC; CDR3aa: CASSSTIVGRAEQYF
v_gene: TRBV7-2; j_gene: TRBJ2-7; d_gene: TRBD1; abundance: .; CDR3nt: TGTGCCAGCAGCTTAAGCGCAGGGGGCGAGCAGTACTTC; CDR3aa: CASSLSAGGEQYF
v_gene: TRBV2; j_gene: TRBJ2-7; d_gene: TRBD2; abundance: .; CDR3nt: TGTGCCAGCATGAGCGGGACTTACTCCTACGAGCAGTACTTC; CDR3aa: CASMSGTYSYEQYF
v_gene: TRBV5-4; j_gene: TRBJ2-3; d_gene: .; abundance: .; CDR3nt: TGTGCCAGCAGCTCTAGCACAGATACGCAGTATTTT; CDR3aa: CASSSSTDTQYF
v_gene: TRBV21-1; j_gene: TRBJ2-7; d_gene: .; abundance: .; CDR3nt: TGTGCCAGCAGCAAAGCGAGACGGACTAGCGGGAGTACCCCCTACGAGCAGTACTTC; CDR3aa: CASSKARRTSGSTPYEQYF
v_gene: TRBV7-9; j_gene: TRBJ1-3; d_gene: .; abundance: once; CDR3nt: TGTGCCAGCAGCCCGAAGAACGGGGAGTTTGGAAACACCATATATTTT; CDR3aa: CASSPKNGEFGNTIYF
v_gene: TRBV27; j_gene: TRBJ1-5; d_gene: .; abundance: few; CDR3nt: TGTGCCAGCCGGACTGGCAATCAGCCCCAGCATTTT; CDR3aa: CASRTGNQPQHF
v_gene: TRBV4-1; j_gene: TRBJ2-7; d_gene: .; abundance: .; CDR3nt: TGCGCCAGCAGCGCTGCGGGAACAACCTACGAGCAGTACTTC; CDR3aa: CASSAAGTTYEQYF
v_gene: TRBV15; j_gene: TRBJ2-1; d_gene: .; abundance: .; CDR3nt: TGTGCCACCAGCAGAGACTTGGCTAGCGTCCGTCCGGATGAGCAGTTCTTC; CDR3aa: CATSRDLASVRPDEQFF
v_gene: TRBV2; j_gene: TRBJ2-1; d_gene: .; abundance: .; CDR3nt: TGTGCCAGCACAGAACTACGCTCCTACAATGAGCAGTTCTTC; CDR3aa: CASTELRSYNEQFF
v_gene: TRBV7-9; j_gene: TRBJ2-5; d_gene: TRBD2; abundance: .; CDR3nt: TGTGCCAGCAGCTTCGGGGGGGCTCGGGAGACCCAGTACTTC; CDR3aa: CASSFGGARETQYF
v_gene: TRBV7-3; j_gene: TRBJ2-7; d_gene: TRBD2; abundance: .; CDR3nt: TGTGCCAGCAGCTTACGACTAGCGGGAGGGTACGAGCAGTACTTC; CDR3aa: CASSLRLAGGYEQYF
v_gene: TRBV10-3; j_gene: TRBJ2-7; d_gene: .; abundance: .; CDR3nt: TGTGCCATCAGTGCAGGCAGCTACGAGCAGTACTTC; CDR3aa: CAISAGSYEQYF
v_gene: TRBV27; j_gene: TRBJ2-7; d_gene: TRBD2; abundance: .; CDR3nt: TGTGCCAGCGGACCGGGACTAGCGCAGTACGAGCAGTACTTC; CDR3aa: CASGPGLAQYEQYF
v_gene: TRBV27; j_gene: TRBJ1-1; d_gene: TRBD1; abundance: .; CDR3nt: TGTGCCAGCCTCCCACTCGGACAGGGTATCACTGAAGCTTTCTTT; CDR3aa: CASLPLGQGITEAFF
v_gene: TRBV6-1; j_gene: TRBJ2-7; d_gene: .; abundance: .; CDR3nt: TGTGCCAGCAGGGGTCCGGGAACCTCCTACGAGCAGTACTTC; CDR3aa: CASRGPGTSYEQYF
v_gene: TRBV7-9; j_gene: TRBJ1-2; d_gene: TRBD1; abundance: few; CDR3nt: TGTGCCAGCAGCTATCCTCCCGGGACAGGGGTCTATGGCTACACCTTC; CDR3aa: CASSYPPGTGVYGYTF
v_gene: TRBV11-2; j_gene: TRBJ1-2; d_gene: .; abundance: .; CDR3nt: TGTGCCAGCAGCTTAGATTGGCGGGTCGGCTACACCTTC; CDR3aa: CASSLDWRVGYTF
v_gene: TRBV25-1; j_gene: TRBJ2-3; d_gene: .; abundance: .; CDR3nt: TGTGCCAGCAGTGAATCTGGCAGATTCACAGATACGCAGTATTTT; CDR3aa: CASSESGRFTDTQYF